A single sample gave rise to the 14 T cell receptor beta chains below, sequenced in a study of cytomegalovirus exposure and HLA in healthy donors. It was with 60 Vbeta and 13 Jbeta primers that the PCR ran. Produced via immunoSEQ multiplex PCR; TCRdb's table is partial and in-frame only. The profile shows about 93,000 clones, 82% of them singletons. What was sequenced was PBMCs. Receptors were obtained from a man aged 45 to 65 in good health and CMV-seronegative.

The chain couples TRBV10-2 to TRBJ2-1, with TRBD2 identical over 8 bases. Germline CDR1 WSHSY, CDR2 SAAADI. The CDR3 runs 17 residues. J was trimmed by 2 bases and V by 1 base; bases with no gene match: 7. CDR3 in amino acids: CASSEFPGLVAYNEQFF. CDR3 DNA sequence: TGCGCCAGCAGTGAGTTCCCGGGACTAGTCGCCTACAATGAGCAGTTCTTC.

CDR3 DNA sequence: TGTGCCAGCAGCTTCGGGACAGCGACGTCCTACAATGAGCAGTTCTTC. It yields the protein CASSFGTATSYNEQFF. This chain joins TRBV5-4 and TRBJ2-1; 7 nucleotides align to TRBD1. The CDR3 is 16 residues long. V was clipped by 2 bases and J by 1 base; unmatched bases: 6. From germline, CDR1 is SGHNT and CDR2 YYREEE (reference sequence).

The chain employs TRBV9 and TRBJ1-1; D ambiguous. CDR3 length: 14 residues. V gave up 1 base and J gave up 2 bases, with 9 bases separating them. Looked up from germline, CDR1 is SGDLS and CDR2 is YYNGEE. The CDR3 region has the DNA TGTGCCAGCAGCGTATCGACAACCAACACTGAAGCTTTCTTT. Protein sequence: CASSVSTTNTEAFF. Combining the CDR3 with reference TRBV9 and TRBJ1-1 gives the whole variable domain DSGVTQTPKHLITATGQRVTLRCSPRSGDLSVYWYQQSLDQGLQFLIQYYNGEERAKGNILERFSAQQFPDLHSELNLSSLELGDSALYFCASSVSTTNTEAFFGQGTRLTVV.

The table lists this clone with a few counts. The chain links TRBV2 to TRBJ1-3; D gene uncertain. The ends were cut back, 6 bases at V and 0 bases at J, with 18 bases in the middle. Germline V gene data show CDR1 as SNHLY and CDR2 as FYNNEI. The CDR3 consists of 17 residues. DNA of the CDR3: TGTGCCAGCAGCGGAGAGCCGTTCAGATTCTCTGGAAACACCATATATTTT. It codes for CASSGEPFRFSGNTIYF.

The chain uses TRBV10-3 and TRBJ2-7; a weak D match, TRBD1 (6 bases). Between the trimmed V and J ends, which lost 3 bases and 2 bases, there was a span of 17 bases. Germline-derived CDR1 and CDR2 are ENHRY and SYGVKD. The CDR3 runs 16 residues. The CDR3 DNA reads as TGTGCCATCAGTGATCACACTACAAGACAGGCCTACGAGCAGTACTTC. Its translation is CAISDHTTRQAYEQYF.

V usage is TRBV11-1 and J usage is TRBJ2-7; possibly TRBD2 for D (5 bases). Germline CDR1 reads SGHAT; CDR2 reads FQDESV (reference sequence). V dropped 5 bases and J dropped 1 base, with 15 bases sitting between them. CDR3 size: 15 residues. The CDR3 DNA follows: TGTGCCAGCAGCCCAACGGTGAGGGCATCCTACGAGCAGTACTTC. This codes for CASSPTVRASYEQYF. Together with reference TRBV11-1 and TRBJ2-7, the CDR3 gives the full variable domain: EAEVAQSPRYKITEKSQAVAFWCDPISGHATLYWYRQILGQGPELLVQFQDESVVDDSQLPKDRFSAERLKGVDSTLKIQPAELGDSAMYLCASSPTVRASYEQYFGPGTRLTVT.

The V and J genes are TRBV16 and TRBJ2-7; TRBD1 agrees at 8 bases. V trimming: 11 bases; J trimming: 0 bases; junction bases outside the gene matches: 9. CDR3 size: 14 residues. In germline, CDR1 is KGHSY, CDR2 FQNENV. For the CDR3, the DNA is TGTGCCCACGCCCAGGGGGCCAGCTCCTACGAGCAGTACTTC. Its translation: CAHAQGASSYEQYF.

This clone was observed a handful of times. The chain links TRBV7-9 to TRBJ2-1; TRBD2 aligns across 12 bases. Germline CDR1 reads SEHNR; CDR2 reads FQNEAQ (reference sequence). The CDR3 totals 15 residues. Trimming took 3 bases from V and 9 from J; bases not matched to a gene: 6. CDR3 bases: TGTGCCAGCAGCTTTGGGGCTAGCGGGAGGGGTGAGCAGTTCTTC. Translation: CASSFGASGRGEQFF.

This clone was recorded once. V and J are TRBV7-2 and TRBJ2-3; a weak D match, TRBD2 (5 bases). The CDR3 is made up of 13 amino acids. CDR1 SGHTA and CDR2 FQGNSA come from the germline V gene. The V and J ends lost 5 bases and 6 bases respectively, with 12 bases between them. The chain's CDR3 is CASSHTSTDTQYF. The DNA for the CDR3 is TGTGCCAGCAGCCATACTAGTACCGATACGCAGTATTTT.

Written as DNA, the CDR3 is TGTGCCAGCAGCCCCAGCGGGAGTTCCTACGAGCAGTACTTC. Protein: CASSPSGSSYEQYF. V usage is TRBV5-4 and J usage is TRBJ2-7; 8 nucleotides agree with TRBD2. The CDR3 has 14 residues. J lost 1 base, V lost 4 bases, and 4 bases had no gene match. CDR1 is SGHNT and CDR2 is YYREEE in the germline V gene (reference sequence).

This chain joins TRBV28 and TRBJ1-3, with D uncertain. This CDR3 region has 15 residues. Germline-derived CDR1 and CDR2 are MDHEN and SYDVKM. Trimming pared 2 bases from V and 4 bases from J, leaving 12 bases between. CDR3 sequence reads: CASSLRVISGNTIYF. DNA of the CDR3: TGTGCCAGCAGTTTACGAGTCATATCAGGAAACACCATATATTTT. Together with reference TRBV28 and TRBJ1-3, the CDR3 gives the full variable domain: DVKVTQSSRYLVKRTGEKVFLECVQDMDHENMFWYRQDPGLGLRLIYFSYDVKMKEKGDIPEGYSVSREKKERFSLILESASTNQTSMYLCASSLRVISGNTIYFGEGSWLTVV.

V is TRBV7-9 and J is TRBJ1-4; a possible D gene is TRBD1 (5 bases). V was clipped by 3 bases and J by 5 bases, with 10 bases between them. The germline CDR1 and CDR2 sequences are SEHNR and FQNEAQ (reference sequence). This CDR3 region has 14 residues. The CDR3 region has the DNA TGTGCCAGCAGCTTGGGGCTTGGGAATGAAAAACTGTTTTTT. Translated: CASSLGLGNEKLFF. Looking up the rest from reference TRBV7-9 and TRBJ1-4 gives the full variable domain: DTGVSQNPRHKITKRGQNVTFRCDPISEHNRLYWYRQTLGQGPEFLTYFQNEAQLEKSRLLSDRFSAERPKGSFSTLEIQRTEQGDSAMYLCASSLGLGNEKLFFGSGTQLSVL.

The chain links TRBV5-1 to TRBJ1-2; D is possibly TRBD1 (5 bases). This CDR3 has 12 amino acids. Germline V gives CDR1 SGHRS, CDR2 YFSETQ. The ends were cut back, 0 bases at V and 8 bases at J, with 8 bases in the middle. This chain's CDR3 is CASSLAGNGYTF. Here the CDR3 DNA reads TGCGCCAGCAGCTTGGCAGGGAACGGCTACACCTTC.

This clone was seen a few times. V usage is TRBV5-1 and J usage is TRBJ1-3; 7 bases map to TRBD1. V lost 4 bases and J lost 4; bases outside the gene matches: 5. Germline lookup yields CDR1 SGHRS and CDR2 YFSETQ. The CDR3 runs to 14 residues. The CDR3 region is CASSATGEGNTIYF. For the CDR3, the DNA is TGCGCCAGCAGCGCTACAGGGGAAGGAAACACCATATATTTT.